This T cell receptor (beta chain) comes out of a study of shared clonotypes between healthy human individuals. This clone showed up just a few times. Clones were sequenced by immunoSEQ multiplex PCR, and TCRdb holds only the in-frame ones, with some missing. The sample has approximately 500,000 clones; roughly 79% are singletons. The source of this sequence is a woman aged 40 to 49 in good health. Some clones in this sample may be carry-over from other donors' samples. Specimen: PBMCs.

The CDR3 sequence is CASSSRTGDSYEQYF. CDR3 coding DNA: TGTGCCAGCAGCTCCCGGACAGGGGACTCCTACGAGCAGTACTTC. This chain connects TRBV5-4 to TRBJ2-7; TRBD1 aligns across 9 bases. Germline CDR1 SGHNT, CDR2 YYREEE (reference sequence). The CDR3 spans 15 residues. V shed 3 bases, J shed 0 bases, and the junction held 4 bases outside the gene matches. Supplemented by reference TRBV5-4 and TRBJ2-7, the full variable domain reads ETGVTQSPTHLIKTRGQQVTLRCSSQSGHNTVSWYQQALGQGPQFIFQYYREEENGRGNFPPRFSGLQFPNYSSELNVNALELDDSALYLCASSSRTGDSYEQYFGPGTRLTVT.